The sequence of this T cell receptor (beta chain) was determined in a study of cytomegalovirus exposure and HLA in healthy donors. Background on the study: According to later analysis, the same platform produced the 110 or so validation and approximately 630 first-cohort repertoires. Points from the study as a whole: Researchers counted 164 TCR beta chains as cytomegalovirus-associated. Cytomegalovirus status was reportedly diagnosed by the classifier with high sensitivity and specificity.

Only in-frame clones appear in the TCRdb table, and some are missing; sequencing was by immunoSEQ multiplex PCR. The data contain about 140,000 clones, around 86% of them singletons. A note on this clone: Antigen specificity is unknown.

The V gene lost 0 bases and the J gene lost 2 bases, with 14 bases spanning the gap. The CDR3 is 16 residues long. Per the germline V gene, CDR1 is MGHDK and CDR2 is SYGVNS. The chain employs TRBV25-1 and TRBJ2-7; D remains ambiguous. Sequencing was carried out using PBMCs. This sequence originates from a man in his late teens or twenties in good health and CMV-seropositive. CDR3 in DNA: TGTGCCAGCAGTGAATATTTTGAGGCCAGAGCCTACGAGCAGTACTTC. Translating it yields CASSEYFEARAYEQYF.